This T cell receptor beta chain was recorded in a study of spatial heterogeneity in lung cancer. For the study at large: The cohort: 70 to 75 early-stage, untreated non-small cell lung cancer patients. The mean occurrence of each unique TCR and UMI combination in raw reads exceeded 9.5.

The ends were cut back, 3 bases at V and 0 bases at J, with 20 bases in the middle. CDR3 length equals 18 residues. CDR1 and CDR2 from the germline V gene are SGHRS and YFSETQ. A distinct unique molecular identifier was carried by each TCR cDNA molecule. TCRdb passed the 5' RACE reads through MiXCR, listing each CDR3 protein once. The data contain over 70,000 distinct CDR3 sequences, over 7% of them singletons. Time point: blood at routine non-recurrence follow-up after resection. Unsorted whole RNA samples from tumor, nontumor lung or frozen PBMC were sequenced. This clonotype was counted between two and nine times.

Sequences were derived from PBMCs, sampled at follow-up. The sequence was obtained from a female donor with early-stage non-small cell lung cancer. The rearrangement links TRBV5-1 to TRBJ2-3; D is unclear. DNA of the CDR3: TGCGCCAGCAGCTCGTTTCACGACTGGACCACTAGCACAGATACGCAGTATTTT. It codes for CASSSFHDWTTSTDTQYF.